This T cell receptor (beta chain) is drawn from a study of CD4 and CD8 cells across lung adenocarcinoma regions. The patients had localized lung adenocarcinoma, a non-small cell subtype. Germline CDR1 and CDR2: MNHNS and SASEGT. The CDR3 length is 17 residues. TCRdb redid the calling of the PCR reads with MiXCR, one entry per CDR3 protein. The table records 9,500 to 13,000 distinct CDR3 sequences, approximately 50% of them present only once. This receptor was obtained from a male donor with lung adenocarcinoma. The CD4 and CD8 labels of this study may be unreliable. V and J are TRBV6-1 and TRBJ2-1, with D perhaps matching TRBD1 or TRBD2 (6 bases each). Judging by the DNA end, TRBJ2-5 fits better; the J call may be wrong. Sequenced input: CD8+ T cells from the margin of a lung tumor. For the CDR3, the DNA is TGTGCCAGCAGTGCGGGGCTCGGGGGCCGTGACCAAGAGACCCAGTACTTC. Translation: CASSAGLGGRDQETQYF.